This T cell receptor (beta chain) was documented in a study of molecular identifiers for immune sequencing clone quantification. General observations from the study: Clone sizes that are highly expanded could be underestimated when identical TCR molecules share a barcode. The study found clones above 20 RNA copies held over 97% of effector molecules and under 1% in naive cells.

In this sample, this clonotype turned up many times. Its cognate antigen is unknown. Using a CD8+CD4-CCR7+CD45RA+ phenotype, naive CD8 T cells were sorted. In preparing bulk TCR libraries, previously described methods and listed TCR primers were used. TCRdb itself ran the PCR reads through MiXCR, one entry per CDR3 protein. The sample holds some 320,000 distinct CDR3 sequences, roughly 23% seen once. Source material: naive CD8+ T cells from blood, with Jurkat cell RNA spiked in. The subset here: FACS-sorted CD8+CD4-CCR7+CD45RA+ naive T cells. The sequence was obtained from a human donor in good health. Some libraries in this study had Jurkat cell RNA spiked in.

Here the CDR3 reads CASSSLSGFQETQYF. The CDR3 DNA sequence: TGTGCCAGCAGTTCCCTTAGCGGGTTTCAAGAGACCCAGTACTTC. The chain joins TRBV27 to TRBJ2-5, with 7 bases that match TRBD2. Trimming cost V 4 bases and J 2 bases; bases outside gene matches: 7. In germline, CDR1 is MNHEY, CDR2 SMNVEV (reference sequence). The CDR3 consists of 15 residues.